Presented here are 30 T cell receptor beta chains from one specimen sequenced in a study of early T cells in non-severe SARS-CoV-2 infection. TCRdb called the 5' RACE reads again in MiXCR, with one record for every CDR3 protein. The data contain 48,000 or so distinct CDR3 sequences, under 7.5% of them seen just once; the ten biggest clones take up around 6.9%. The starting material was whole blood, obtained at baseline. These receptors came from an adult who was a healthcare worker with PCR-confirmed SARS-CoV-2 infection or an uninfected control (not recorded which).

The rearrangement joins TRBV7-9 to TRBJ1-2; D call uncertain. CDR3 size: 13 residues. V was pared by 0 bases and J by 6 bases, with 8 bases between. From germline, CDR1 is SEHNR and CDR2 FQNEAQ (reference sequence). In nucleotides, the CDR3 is TGTGCCAGCAGCTTAGCCAGGTCTGATGGCTACACCTTC. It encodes CASSLARSDGYTF.

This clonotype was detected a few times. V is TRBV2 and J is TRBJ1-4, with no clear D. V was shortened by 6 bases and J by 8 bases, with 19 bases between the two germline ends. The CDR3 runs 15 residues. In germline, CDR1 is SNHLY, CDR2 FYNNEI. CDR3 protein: CASSLGSLGEEKLFF. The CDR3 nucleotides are TGTGCCAGCAGCCTTGGGTCTCTGGGAGAAGAAAAACTGTTTTTT.

This CDR3 is CASRTSNEQFF. For the CDR3, the DNA is TGTGCCAGCAGAACTAGCAATGAGCAGTTCTTC. This rearrangement joins TRBV12-3 or TRBV12-4 to TRBJ2-1; a possible D gene is TRBD2 (5 bases). The CDR3 is 11 amino acids. Trimming stripped 6 bases from V and 6 bases from J, with 6 bases between.

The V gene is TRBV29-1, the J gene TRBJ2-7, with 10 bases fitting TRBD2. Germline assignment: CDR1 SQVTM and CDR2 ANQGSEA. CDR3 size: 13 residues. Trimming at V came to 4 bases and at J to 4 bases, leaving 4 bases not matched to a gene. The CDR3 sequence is CSVASGSGYEQYF. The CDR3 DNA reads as TGCAGCGTTGCTAGCGGGAGTGGTTACGAGCAGTACTTC.

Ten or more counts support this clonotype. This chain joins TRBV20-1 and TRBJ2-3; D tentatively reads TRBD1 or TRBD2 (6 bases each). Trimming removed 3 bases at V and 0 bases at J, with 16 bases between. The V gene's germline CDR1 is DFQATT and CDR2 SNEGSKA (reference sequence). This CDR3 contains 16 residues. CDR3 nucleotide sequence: TGCAGTGCTAGTCATAGGGGGGCCTCTAGCACAGATACGCAGTATTTT. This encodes CSASHRGASSTDTQYF.

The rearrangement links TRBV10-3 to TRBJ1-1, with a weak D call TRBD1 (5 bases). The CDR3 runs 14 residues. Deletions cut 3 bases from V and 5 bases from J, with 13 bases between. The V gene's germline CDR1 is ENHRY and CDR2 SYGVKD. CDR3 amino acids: CAISDGREGTEAFF. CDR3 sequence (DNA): TGTGCCATCAGTGACGGCAGGGAGGGGACTGAAGCTTTCTTT.

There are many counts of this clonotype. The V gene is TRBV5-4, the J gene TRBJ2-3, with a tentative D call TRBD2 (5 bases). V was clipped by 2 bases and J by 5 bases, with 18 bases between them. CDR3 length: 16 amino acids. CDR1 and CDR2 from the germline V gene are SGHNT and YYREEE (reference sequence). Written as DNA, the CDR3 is TGTGCCAGCAGCTTTACCCCTTCCTTCGCGGGAGATACGCAGTATTTT. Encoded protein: CASSFTPSFAGDTQYF.

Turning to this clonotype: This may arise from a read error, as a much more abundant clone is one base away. In DNA form, the CDR3 reads TGTGCCAGAAGTTCCCCTCAACCGGATACGCAGTATTTT. Protein sequence: CARSSPQPDTQYF. The genes are TRBV27 and TRBJ2-3; D unresolved. The CDR3 totals 13 residues. Germline CDR1 reads MNHEY; CDR2 reads SMNVEV (reference sequence).

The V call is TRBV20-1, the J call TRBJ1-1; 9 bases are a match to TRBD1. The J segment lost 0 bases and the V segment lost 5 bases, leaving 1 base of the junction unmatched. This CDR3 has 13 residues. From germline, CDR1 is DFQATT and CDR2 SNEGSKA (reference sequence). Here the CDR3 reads CSAGTGLNTEAFF. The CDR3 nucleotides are TGCAGTGCTGGGACAGGGCTGAACACTGAAGCTTTCTTT.

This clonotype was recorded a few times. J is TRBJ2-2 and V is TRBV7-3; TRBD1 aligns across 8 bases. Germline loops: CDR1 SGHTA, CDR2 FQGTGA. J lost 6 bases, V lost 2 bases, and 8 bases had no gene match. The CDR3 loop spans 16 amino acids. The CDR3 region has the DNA TGTGCCAGCAGCTTATTTGTCAGGGGGCGCCCCGGGGAGCTGTTTTTT. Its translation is CASSLFVRGRPGELFF.

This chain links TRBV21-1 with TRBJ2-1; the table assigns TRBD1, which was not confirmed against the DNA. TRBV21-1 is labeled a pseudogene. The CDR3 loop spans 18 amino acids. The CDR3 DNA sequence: TGTGCCAGCAGCTACGGTATGGGCAGGGGGACCGCATACAATGAGCAGTTCTTC. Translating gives CASSYGMGRGTAYNEQFF.

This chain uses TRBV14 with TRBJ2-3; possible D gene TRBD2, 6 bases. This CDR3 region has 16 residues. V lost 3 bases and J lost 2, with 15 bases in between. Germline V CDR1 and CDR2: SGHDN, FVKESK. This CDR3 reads CASSHGTFKYTDTQYF. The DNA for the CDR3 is TGTGCCAGCAGCCATGGGACTTTCAAATACACAGATACGCAGTATTTT.

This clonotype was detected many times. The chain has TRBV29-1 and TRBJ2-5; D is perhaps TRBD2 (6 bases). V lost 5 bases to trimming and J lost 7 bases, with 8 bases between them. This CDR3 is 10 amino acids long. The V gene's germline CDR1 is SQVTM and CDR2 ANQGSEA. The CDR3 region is CSVWGGTQYF. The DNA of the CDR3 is TGCAGCGTTTGGGGAGGGACCCAGTACTTC.

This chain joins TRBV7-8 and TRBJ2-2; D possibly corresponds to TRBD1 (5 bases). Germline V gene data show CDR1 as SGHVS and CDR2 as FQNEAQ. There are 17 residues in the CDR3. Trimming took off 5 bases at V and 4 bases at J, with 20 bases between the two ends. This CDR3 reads CASSPLYGADSTGELFF. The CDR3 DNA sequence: TGTGCCAGCAGCCCCCTGTATGGGGCAGACAGCACCGGGGAGCTGTTTTTT.

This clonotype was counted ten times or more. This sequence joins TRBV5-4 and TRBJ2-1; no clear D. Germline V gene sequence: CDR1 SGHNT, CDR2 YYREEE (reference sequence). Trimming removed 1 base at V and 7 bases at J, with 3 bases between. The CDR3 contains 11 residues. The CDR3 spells CASSLRNEQFF. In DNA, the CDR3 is TGTGCCAGCAGCTTGAGGAATGAGCAGTTCTTC. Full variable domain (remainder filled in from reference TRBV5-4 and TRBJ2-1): ETGVTQSPTHLIKTRGQQVTLRCSSQSGHNTVSWYQQALGQGPQFIFQYYREEENGRGNFPPRFSGLQFPNYSSELNVNALELDDSALYLCASSLRNEQFFGPGTRLTVL.

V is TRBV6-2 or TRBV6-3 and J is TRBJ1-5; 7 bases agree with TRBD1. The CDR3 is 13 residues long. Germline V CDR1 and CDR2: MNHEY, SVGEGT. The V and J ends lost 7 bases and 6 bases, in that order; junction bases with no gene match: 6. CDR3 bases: TGTGCCAGCACCGAGGGGGCCGGTCAGCCCCAGCATTTT. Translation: CASTEGAGQPQHF.

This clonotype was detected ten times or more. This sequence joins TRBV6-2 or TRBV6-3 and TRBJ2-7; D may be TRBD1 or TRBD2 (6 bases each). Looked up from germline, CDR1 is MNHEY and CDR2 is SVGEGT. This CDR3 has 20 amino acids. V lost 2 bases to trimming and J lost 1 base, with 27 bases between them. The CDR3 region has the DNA TGTGCCAGCAGTTACCTCCGGGGGCATCGGCGAATACTACTATCCTACGAGCAGTACTTC. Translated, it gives CASSYLRGHRRILLSYEQYF.

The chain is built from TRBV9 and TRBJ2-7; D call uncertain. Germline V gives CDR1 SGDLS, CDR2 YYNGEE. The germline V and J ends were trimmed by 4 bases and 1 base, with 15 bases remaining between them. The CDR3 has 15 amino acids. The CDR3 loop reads CASSFGSQGSYEQYF. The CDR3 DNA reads TGTGCCAGCAGCTTCGGCTCTCAAGGTTCCTACGAGCAGTACTTC.

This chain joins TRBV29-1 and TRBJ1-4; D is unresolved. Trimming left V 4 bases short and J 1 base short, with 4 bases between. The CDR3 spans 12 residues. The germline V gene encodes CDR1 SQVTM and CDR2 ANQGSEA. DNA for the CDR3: TGCAGCGTTGGGAGAACTAATGAAAAACTGTTTTTT. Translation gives CSVGRTNEKLFF.

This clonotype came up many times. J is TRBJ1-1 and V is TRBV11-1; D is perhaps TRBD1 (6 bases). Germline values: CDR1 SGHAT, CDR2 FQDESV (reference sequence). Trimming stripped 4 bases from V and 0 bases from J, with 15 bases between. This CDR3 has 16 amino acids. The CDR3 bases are TGTGCCAGCAGCTCCAGCCGGACAGCGATGAACACTGAAGCTTTCTTT. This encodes CASSSSRTAMNTEAFF. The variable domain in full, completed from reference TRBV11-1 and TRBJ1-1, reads EAEVAQSPRYKITEKSQAVAFWCDPISGHATLYWYRQILGQGPELLVQFQDESVVDDSQLPKDRFSAERLKGVDSTLKIQPAELGDSAMYLCASSSSRTAMNTEAFFGQGTRLTVV.

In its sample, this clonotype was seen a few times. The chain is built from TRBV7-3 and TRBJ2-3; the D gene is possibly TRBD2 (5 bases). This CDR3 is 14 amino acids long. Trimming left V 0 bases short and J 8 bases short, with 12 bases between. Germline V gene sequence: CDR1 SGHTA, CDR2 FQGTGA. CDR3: CASSLTLGATTQYF. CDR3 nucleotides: TGTGCCAGCAGCTTAACTCTGGGAGCGACTACGCAGTATTTT.

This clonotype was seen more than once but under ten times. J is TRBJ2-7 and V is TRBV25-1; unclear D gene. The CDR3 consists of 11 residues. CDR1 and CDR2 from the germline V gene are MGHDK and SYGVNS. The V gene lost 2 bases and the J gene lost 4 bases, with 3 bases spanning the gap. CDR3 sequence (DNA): TGTGCCAGCAGTGAAACATACGAGCAGTACTTC. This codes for CASSETYEQYF.

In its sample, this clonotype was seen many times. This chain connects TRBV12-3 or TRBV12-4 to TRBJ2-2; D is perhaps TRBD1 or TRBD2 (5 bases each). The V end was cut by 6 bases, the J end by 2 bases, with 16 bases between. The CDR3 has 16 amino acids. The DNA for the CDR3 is TGTGCCAGCAGCCGACGTCCTGGGGGTAACACCGGGGAGCTGTTTTTT. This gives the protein CASSRRPGGNTGELFF.

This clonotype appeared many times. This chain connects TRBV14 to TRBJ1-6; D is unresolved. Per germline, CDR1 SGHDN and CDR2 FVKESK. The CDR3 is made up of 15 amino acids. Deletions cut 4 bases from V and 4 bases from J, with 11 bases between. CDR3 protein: CASSPLFPYNSPLHF. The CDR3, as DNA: TGTGCCAGCAGCCCACTGTTCCCATATAATTCACCCCTCCACTTT.

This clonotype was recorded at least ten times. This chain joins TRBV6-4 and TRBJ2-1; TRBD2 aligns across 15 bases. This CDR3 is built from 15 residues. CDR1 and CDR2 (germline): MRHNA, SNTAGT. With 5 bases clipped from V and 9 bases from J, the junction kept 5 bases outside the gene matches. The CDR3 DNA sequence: TGTGCCAGCAGTACGGGACTAGCGGGAGGCGGTGAGCAGTTCTTC. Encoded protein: CASSTGLAGGGEQFF.

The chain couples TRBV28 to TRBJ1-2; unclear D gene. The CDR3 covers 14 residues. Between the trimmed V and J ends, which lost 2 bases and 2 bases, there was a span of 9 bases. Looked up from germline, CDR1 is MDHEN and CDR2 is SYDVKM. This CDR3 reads CASSLVGRNYGYTF. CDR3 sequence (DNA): TGTGCCAGCAGTTTAGTTGGCAGGAACTATGGCTACACCTTC.

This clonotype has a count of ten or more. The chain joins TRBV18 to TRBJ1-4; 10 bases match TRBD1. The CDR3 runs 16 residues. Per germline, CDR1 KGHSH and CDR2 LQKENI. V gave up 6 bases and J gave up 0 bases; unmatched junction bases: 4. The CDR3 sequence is CASSRDRGATNEKLFF. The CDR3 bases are TGTGCCAGCTCGCGGGACAGGGGTGCAACTAATGAAAAACTGTTTTTT.

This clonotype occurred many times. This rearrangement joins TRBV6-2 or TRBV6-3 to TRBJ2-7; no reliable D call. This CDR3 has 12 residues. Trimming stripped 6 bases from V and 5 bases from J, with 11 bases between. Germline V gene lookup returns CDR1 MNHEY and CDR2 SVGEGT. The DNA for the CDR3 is TGTGCCAGCAGCTACCCACGTCACGAGCAGTACTTC. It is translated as CASSYPRHEQYF.

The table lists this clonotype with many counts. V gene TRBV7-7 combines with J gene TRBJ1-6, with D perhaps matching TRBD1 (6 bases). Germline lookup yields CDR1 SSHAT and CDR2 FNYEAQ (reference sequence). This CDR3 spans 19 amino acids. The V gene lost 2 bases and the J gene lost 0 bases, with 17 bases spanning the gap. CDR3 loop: CASSLRFGQWSSYNSPLHF. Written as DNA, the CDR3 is TGTGCCAGCAGCTTACGGTTTGGACAGTGGAGCTCCTATAATTCACCCCTCCACTTT.

The CDR3 bases are TGCGCCAGCAGCCAAGCCCCTACTAGCGGGAGGGGAAATGAGCAGTTCTTC. Protein sequence: CASSQAPTSGRGNEQFF. This chain connects TRBV4-1 to TRBJ2-1; 13 positions agree with TRBD2. This CDR3 comprises 17 residues. V lost 1 base to trimming and J lost 7 bases; unmatched junction nucleotides: 7. Germline lookup yields CDR1 MGHRA and CDR2 YSYEKL.